One sample yielded the 7 T cell receptor beta chains listed below, sequenced in a study of CD8 T cells in ankylosing spondylitis. General study findings and limits: About 8 highly homologous variants formed a TCR beta motif that appeared characteristic of ankylosing spondylitis blood.

Antigen specificity for these receptors is unknown. TCRdb re-called the 5' RACE reads with MiXCR, one entry per CDR3 protein. The sample lists 350,000 to 550,000 distinct CDR3 sequences; more than 25% were seen once. Sequenced input: blood, either unsorted or a sorted T cell fraction (not recorded which). The receptors stem from a male donor with ankylosing spondylitis.

This clonotype was counted many times. J is TRBJ2-5 and V is TRBV6-2 or TRBV6-3, with 7 positions matching TRBD2. V was pared by 5 bases and J by 7 bases, with 10 bases of the junction left unmatched. The CDR3 has 14 amino acids. Per the germline V gene, CDR1 is MNHEY and CDR2 is SVGEGT. This chain's CDR3 is CASSPGTTSRTQYF. In nucleotides, the CDR3 is TGTGCCAGCAGTCCCGGGACTACCTCAAGGACCCAGTACTTC.

This clonotype has only a few counts. The chain combines TRBV6-1 with TRBJ2-3, with D perhaps TRBD2 (7 bases). CDR3 length equals 18 residues. V shed 0 bases and J shed 9 bases, with 25 bases lying between them. Per germline, CDR1 MNHNS and CDR2 SASEGT. The CDR3 DNA follows: TGTGCCAGCAGTGAAGCAGGGGGGGCATTCCGAAGATCGGGCACGCAGTATTTT. It specifies CASSEAGGAFRRSGTQYF.

This rearrangement joins TRBV11-2 to TRBJ2-7, with D possibly matching TRBD1 (6 bases). The CDR3 is 13 residues long. Trimming removed 3 bases from V and 7 bases from J, with 13 bases in between. CDR1 is SGHAT, CDR2 FQNNGV, per germline. The CDR3 nucleotides read TGTGCCAGCAGCTTTCAGGGGTCCGGGGAGCAGTACTTC. Translated: CASSFQGSGEQYF.

At least ten counts were recorded for this clonotype. V gene TRBV12-3 or TRBV12-4 combines with J gene TRBJ2-7; no firm D call. The CDR3 has 14 residues. Trimming pared 1 base from V and 2 bases from J, leaving 9 bases between. The DNA for the CDR3 is TGTGCCAGCAGTTTAGAAGGACGGACCTACGAGCAGTACTTC. Its protein product is CASSLEGRTYEQYF.

This clonotype was detected a few times. The genes are TRBV2 and TRBJ2-1; D perhaps matches TRBD1 (5 bases). This CDR3 contains 15 residues. Germline assignment: CDR1 SNHLY and CDR2 FYNNEI. V shed 6 bases and J shed 0 bases, with 12 bases lying between them. The CDR3 reads CASRNRFSSYNEQFF. The CDR3 bases are TGTGCCAGCAGGAACAGGTTTAGCTCCTACAATGAGCAGTTCTTC. The full variable domain, its missing parts supplied by reference TRBV2 and TRBJ2-1, is EPEVTQTPSHQVTQMGQEVILRCVPISNHLYFYWYRQILGQKVEFLVSFYNNEISEKSEIFDDQFSVERPDGSNFTLKIRSTKLEDSAMYFCASRNRFSSYNEQFFGPGTRLTVL.

This clonotype came up a few times. The V and J genes are TRBV20-1 and TRBJ1-2, with 7 positions matching TRBD1. Trimming cost V 7 bases and J 3 bases; bases outside gene matches: 5. Germline V gene data show CDR1 as DFQATT and CDR2 as SNEGSKA (reference sequence). CDR3 length equals 12 residues. This chain's CDR3 is CSVLQGDYGYTF. The CDR3 region has the DNA TGCAGTGTCCTTCAGGGGGACTATGGCTACACCTTC.

V usage is TRBV20-1 and J usage is TRBJ1-3; TRBD1 is a possible D gene (5 bases). With 8 bases removed from V and 0 bases from J, the gap between germline ends came to 11 bases. The CDR3 is 13 amino acids. Germline CDR1 reads DFQATT; CDR2 reads SNEGSKA (reference sequence). CDR3 sequence (DNA): TGCAGTACTGACGGGGCCTCTGGAAACACCATATATTTT. Translation: CSTDGASGNTIYF.